The rows below give T cell receptor beta chains drawn from one sample of a study of cytomegalovirus exposure and HLA in healthy donors. Sequenced by immunoSEQ multiplex PCR; TCRdb stores in-frame clones only, minus some. The table records about 140,000 clones, roughly four fifths of them present only once. Sequenced input: PBMCs. Receptor source: a young woman in good health and CMV-seronegative. The CDR3 runs from the conserved cysteine through the conserved F or W. Part of the rows lack a size; the others show once, few, many or a class for expanded clones.

-,TRBV2,13,CASKGQEKETQYF
-,TRBV20-1,11,CSARDTILAFF
-,TRBV18,14,CASSPRGGHTEAFF
-,TRBV13,17,CASSLRKGGAGTDTQYF
-,TRBV4-2,16,CASSQVLVGGRNTIYF
-,TRBV7-9,16,CASSPRASGRGGELFF
few,TRBV7-8,15,CASSPTDSSDQPQHF
-,TRBV4-1,13,CASSQDLGQGYTF
once,TRBV4-1,14,CASSQGRGITEAFF
-,TRBV19,13,CASSILGGEPQHF
-,TRBV5-1,15,CASSLGGGSGETQYF
-,TRBV4-1,14,CASSQETPGGPQHF
-,TRBV25-1,15,CASSENEGRGYEQYF
few,TRBV13,13,CASSGGPAGELFF
-,TRBV5-4,14,CASSLKRTGGGYTF
-,TRBV7-9,14,CASFRSGGGNEQFF
-,TRBV5-1,13,CASSVDGNTEAFF
-,TRBV28,18,CASSSLGWRGGLPHEQFF
-,TRBV28,14,CASRGQGDFYGYTF
-,TRBV9,16,CASSATRQGPSTEAFF
once,TRBV30,12,CAWKTKGNTIYF
-,TRBV5-4,14,CASSFRDRNTEAFF
-,TRBV27,11,CASRADYGYTF
-,TRBV2,14,CASSVLRQDIEAFF
-,TRBV6-6,13,CASRRGQTDTQYF
-,TRBV11-2,17,CASSLTPTSGGQETQYF
-,TRBV6-6,14,CASSYTGGNYGYTF
-,TRBV10-1,14,CASSGDRGKNEQFF
once,TRBV11-2,16,CASSSTRAGGQETQYF
once,TRBV10-1,17,CASRYNRGWSYNSPLHF
once,TRBV4-1,15,CASSQEGSGLQPQHF
-,TRBV7-8,14,CASSLVPGIGGQYF
-,TRBV13,16,CASSPGDRGNTGEQFF
-,TRBV27,16,CASSLRGGYTQETQYF
once,TRBV21-1,14,CASKRAGRSYEQYF
-,TRBV5-6,16,CASSLFRMDRDYGYTF
-,TRBV7-2,15,CASSLSSSGANVLTF
-,TRBV2,12,CASSEARETQYF
-,TRBV28,14,CASSSPGTGDGYTF
-,TRBV4-1,15,CASSQDRTASNGYTF
-,TRBV2,15,CASSGLADPYNEQFF
-,TRBV2,15,CASSVAGGPTYEQYF
-,TRBV5-1,14,CASRDSSSGNTIYF
-,TRBV29-1,13,CSGTGGQGNTIYF
-,TRBV10-3,13,CAISGRVDYGYTF
-,TRBV5-1,18,CASSSAGVGTGLMDTQYF
-,TRBV27,14,CASSFVPGEETQYF
-,TRBV7-9,14,CASSRGQSNYGYTF
-,TRBV5-1,15,CASSLGPEGNQPQHF
-,TRBV7-2,13,CASSPTNQNIQYF
-,TRBV7-8,15,CASKVWDTSSYEQYF
-,TRBV18,19,CASSPLGPASGGTEETQYF
-,TRBV4-1,15,CASSQDGRGGDTQYF
-,TRBV4-3,15,CASSQEAGNQETQYF
-,TRBV7-9,14,CASSSRDSSYEQYF